Below, 8 T cell receptor beta chains from the same sample are listed, as sequenced in a study of vaccination and CD4 T cells after COVID-19. With the Oncomine TCR Beta short-read assay, DNA from cultured CD4+ T cells was sequenced. TCRdb analysed the PCR reads with MiXCR anew, one entry per CDR3 protein. The sample holds about 15,000 distinct CDR3 sequences, less than 55% seen once. Specified treatment: roughly ten-day PBMC culture with coronavirus spike peptide pools or control peptides (ViraFEST assay). Antigens of these TCRs are unknown. The material sequenced was CD4+ T cells from blood, cultured in vitro. The receptors were sampled from a human donor who had recovered from COVID-19.

The sample holds a few counts of this clonotype. J is TRBJ2-4 and V is TRBV7-3, with D tentatively TRBD1 or TRBD2 (5 bases each). Trimming removed 5 bases from V and 8 bases from J, with 19 bases in between. Germline CDR1 is SGHTA and CDR2 is FQGTGA. The CDR3 is made up of 15 amino acids. In nucleotides, the CDR3 is TGTGCCAGCAGCCGGAGAGGGGAGCCCTGGGACATTCAGTACTTC. Amino acids: CASSRRGEPWDIQYF.

This chain connects TRBV4-1 to TRBJ2-7; 9 nucleotides agree with TRBD1. This CDR3 region has 15 residues. Germline V gene sequence: CDR1 MGHRA, CDR2 YSYEKL. With V trimmed by 4 bases and J by 6 bases, 10 bases remained unmatched. DNA of the CDR3: TGCGCCAGCAGCCGAGGACAGGGGCGTTGGGGCGAGCAGTACTTC. Its translation: CASSRGQGRWGEQYF.

This clonotype has just one count. The rearrangement uses TRBV19 and TRBJ1-2, with D unclear. CDR1 is LNHDA, CDR2 SQIVND, per germline (reference sequence). The germline V and J ends were trimmed by 6 bases and 2 bases, with 19 bases remaining between them. This CDR3 has 16 residues. The CDR3 spells CASSLQFSYSNYGYTF. The CDR3 DNA reads as TGTGCCAGTAGCTTGCAGTTCTCTTACTCCAACTATGGCTACACCTTC.

This chain joins TRBV9 and TRBJ1-1, with D maybe TRBD1 (5 bases). V lost 7 bases, J lost 1 base, and 8 bases lay in between. This CDR3 region has 12 residues. The germline CDR1 and CDR2 sequences are SGDLS and YYNGEE. The CDR3 spells CASGDGNTEAFF. The CDR3, as DNA: TGTGCCAGCGGGGACGGGAACACTGAAGCTTTCTTT.

In its sample, this clonotype was seen a few times. This chain connects TRBV2 to TRBJ1-1; 7 bases align to TRBD1. Germline CDR1 SNHLY, CDR2 FYNNEI. This CDR3 has 13 residues. The V segment lost 6 bases and the J segment 2 bases; nucleotides outside the gene matches: 3. The CDR3 bases are TGTGCCAGCAGGGACAGGTTTAACACTGAAGCTTTCTTT. Translated, it gives CASRDRFNTEAFF.

This chain uses TRBV6-2 or TRBV6-3 with TRBJ1-5; a weak D match, TRBD1 (5 bases). In germline, CDR1 is MNHEY, CDR2 SVGEGT. V lost 6 bases, J lost 5 bases, and 8 bases lay in between. The CDR3 totals 12 residues. CDR3 region: CASRTTDQPQHF. The CDR3, as DNA: TGTGCCAGCAGGACGACAGATCAGCCCCAGCATTTT.

The rearrangement joins TRBV19 to TRBJ1-5, with no clear D. V lost 4 bases, J lost 2 bases, and 9 bases lay in between. The CDR3 has 14 residues. Germline V gene sequence: CDR1 LNHDA, CDR2 SQIVND (reference sequence). The DNA for the CDR3 is TGTGCCAGTAGTACCACCCACGGCAATCAGCCCCAGCATTTT. Amino acids: CASSTTHGNQPQHF.

The chain has TRBV7-2 and TRBJ1-6, with 10 bases fitting TRBD1. The CDR3 runs to 15 residues. Germline CDR1 SGHTA, CDR2 FQGNSA. V dropped 5 bases and J dropped 8; count of bases not matched to a gene: 6. The chain's CDR3 is CASSAWTGGDSPLHF. CDR3 DNA: TGTGCCAGCAGCGCCTGGACAGGGGGAGATTCACCCCTCCACTTT.